The sequence of this TCR beta chain was determined in a study of T cells in Graves' hyperthyroidism and ophthalmopathy. This clonotype was observed at least ten times. The antigen remains undetermined. Findings and limits, study-wide: Through a model of 13 V-J features, ophthalmopathy was separated from stable hyperthyroidism.

The germline V gene encodes CDR1 ENHRY and CDR2 SYGVKD. Trimming took 1 base from V and 2 from J; bases not matched to a gene: 6. The CDR3 has 16 residues. The study defined stable Graves' hyperthyroidism as no ophthalmopathy progression within 18 months. Patients aged 18 to 65 with hyperthyroidism were newly diagnosed, with duration under 2 months. 10 ml fresh peripheral blood yielded the PBMCs. Amplification targeted TCR beta CDR3 regions from RNA transcripts. The HTBI set primed first-round TCR CDR3 RT-PCR. TCRdb independently ran MiXCR on the multiplex PCR reads; one entry per CDR3 protein. This table holds about 420,000 distinct CDR3 sequences, about an eighth found once.

The chain has TRBV10-3 and TRBJ2-5; 8 nucleotides match TRBD2. The source material was blood. This clonotype originated in a woman aged 18-29 years with Graves' hyperthyroidism. CDR3 sequence (DNA): TGTGCCATCAGTGAGTTTACTAGCGGACGGCAAGAGACCCAGTACTTC. This translates into CAISEFTSGRQETQYF.